What follows are 18 T cell receptor beta chains derived from one specimen sequenced in a study of blood T cell repertoires in COVID-19. Profiled with immunoSEQ multiplex PCR; TCRdb holds only in-frame clones, not every one. Counted here are 120,000 or so clones, 80% to 90% occurring once; the ten biggest clones make up approximately 7.2%. Input material: peripheral blood. Source of these receptors: a man between 65 and 85 years old who had recovered from COVID-19.

Only a few counts were recorded for this clone. This chain uses TRBV5-1 with TRBJ1-1, with TRBD1 as a possible D gene (6 bases). Germline V gives CDR1 SGHRS, CDR2 YFSETQ. This CDR3 is 14 amino acids long. V was shortened by 4 bases and J by 0 bases, with 10 bases between the two germline ends. The CDR3 is CASSTGTLNTEAFF. The CDR3 nucleotides read TGCGCCAGCAGCACAGGGACATTGAACACTGAAGCTTTCTTT. The full variable domain, rest sourced from reference TRBV5-1 and TRBJ1-1, is KAGVTQTPRYLIKTRGQQVTLSCSPISGHRSVSWYQQTPGQGLQFLFEYFSETQRNKGNFPGRFSGRQFSNSRSEMNVSTLELGDSALYLCASSTGTLNTEAFFGQGTRLTVV.

The V and J genes are TRBV6-2 or TRBV6-3 and TRBJ1-1; no firm D call. The CDR3 loop spans 13 amino acids. In germline, CDR1 is MNHEY, CDR2 SVGEGT. V was trimmed by 6 bases and J by 5 bases, leaving 13 bases between them. Here the CDR3 DNA reads TGTGCCAGCAGCCACCCCGCCGGGACTGAAGCTTTCTTT. It translates to CASSHPAGTEAFF.

The chain is built from TRBV9 and TRBJ2-1; D not certain. The CDR3 runs to 15 residues. In germline, CDR1 is SGDLS, CDR2 YYNGEE. V lost 0 bases and J 5 bases, leaving 12 bases between the germline ends. The CDR3 reads CASSVAVNPHNEQFF. The CDR3, as DNA: TGTGCCAGCAGCGTAGCGGTTAACCCACACAATGAGCAGTTCTTC.

The gene calls are TRBV7-9 and TRBJ1-1, with D unresolved. The CDR3 loop spans 15 amino acids. Germline values: CDR1 SEHNR, CDR2 FQNEAQ (reference sequence). The V and J ends lost 2 bases and 0 bases respectively, with 10 bases between them. CDR3 in amino acids: CASSLRSDLNTEAFF. CDR3 DNA: TGTGCCAGCAGCTTAAGATCAGACTTGAACACTGAAGCTTTCTTT.

The V gene is TRBV28, the J gene TRBJ1-1; perhaps TRBD1 as D (5 bases). V was pared by 6 bases and J by 0 bases, with 17 bases between. This CDR3 has 16 amino acids. From germline, CDR1 is MDHEN and CDR2 SYDVKM. CDR3 region: CASSQRQTPVNTEAFF. The CDR3 DNA follows: TGTGCCAGCAGCCAAAGACAGACCCCCGTGAACACTGAAGCTTTCTTT.

CDR3 nucleotide sequence: TGCGCCAGCAGCTTGGCCTTGACAGGGAGCACAGATACGCAGTATTTT. Its translation is CASSLALTGSTDTQYF. The chain has TRBV5-1 and TRBJ2-3; the match to TRBD1 covers 7 bases. The CDR3 extends over 16 amino acids. V was clipped by 0 bases and J by 0 bases; unmatched bases: 4. Looked up from germline, CDR1 is SGHRS and CDR2 is YFSETQ.

The CDR3 loop is CATSDPGTGLQETQYF. The CDR3 nucleotides read TGTGCCACCAGTGATCCTGGGACAGGGCTCCAAGAGACCCAGTACTTC. The rearrangement joins TRBV24-1 to TRBJ2-5, with 9 bases aligning to TRBD1. The V gene's germline CDR1 is KGHDR and CDR2 SFDVKD. The CDR3 covers 16 residues. The V gene end was trimmed by 3 bases and the J gene end by 1 base; junction bases not matched to a gene: 5.

The CDR3 DNA follows: TGTGCCAGCAGACAAGGGGCCTACGAGCAGTACTTC. This codes for CASRQGAYEQYF. The genes are TRBV5-5 and TRBJ2-7; a possible D gene is TRBD1 (5 bases). V lost 5 bases and J 2 bases, leaving 8 bases between the germline ends. Germline-derived CDR1 and CDR2 are SGHKS and YYEKEE (reference sequence). This CDR3 has 12 residues.

The V gene is TRBV4-2, the J gene TRBJ2-3; 7 bases match TRBD1. The CDR3 extends over 13 amino acids. CDR1 is LGHNA and CDR2 is YNFKEQ in the germline V gene. Trimming took 2 bases from V and 10 from J; bases not matched to a gene: 6. CDR3 protein: CASSQTGALAQYF. The CDR3 nucleotides are TGTGCCAGCAGCCAAACAGGGGCCCTTGCGCAGTATTTT.

This rearrangement joins TRBV7-2 to TRBJ2-3; 7 nucleotides align to TRBD2. CDR1 is SGHTA, CDR2 FQGNSA, per germline. Trimming at V came to 3 bases and at J to 9 bases, leaving 3 bases not matched to a gene. This CDR3 contains 12 residues. The CDR3 protein is CASSLQRETQYF. CDR3 DNA sequence: TGTGCCAGCAGCTTGCAGCGGGAAACGCAGTATTTT. The full variable domain, in which reference TRBV7-2 and TRBJ2-3 provide the parts outside the CDR3, is GAGVSQSPSNKVTEKGKDVELRCDPISGHTALYWYRQSLGQGLEFLIYFQGNSAPDKSGLPSDRFSAERTGGSVSTLTIQRTQQEDSAVYLCASSLQRETQYFGPGTRLTVL.

The chain carries TRBV29-1 and TRBJ2-1; D is unclear. There are 14 residues in the CDR3. The germline V gene encodes CDR1 SQVTM and CDR2 ANQGSEA. V was cut by 2 bases and J by 4 bases, with 12 bases left in between. This chain's CDR3 is CSVELASLYNEQFF. Written as DNA, the CDR3 is TGCAGCGTTGAACTGGCTAGTCTTTACAATGAGCAGTTCTTC.

The chain carries TRBV5-1 and TRBJ1-2, with 7 bases aligning to TRBD1. V was clipped by 4 bases and J by 0 bases; unmatched bases: 6. CDR3 length: 15 residues. Germline assignment: CDR1 SGHRS and CDR2 YFSETQ. The CDR3 DNA sequence: TGCGCCAGCAGCCGAACGACAGGGACTAACTATGGCTACACCTTC. Translation: CASSRTTGTNYGYTF. Using reference TRBV5-1 and TRBJ1-2 for the parts outside the CDR3, the full variable domain is KAGVTQTPRYLIKTRGQQVTLSCSPISGHRSVSWYQQTPGQGLQFLFEYFSETQRNKGNFPGRFSGRQFSNSRSEMNVSTLELGDSALYLCASSRTTGTNYGYTFGSGTRLTVV.

This clone was found many times. The V gene is TRBV15, the J gene TRBJ2-3; D gene uncertain. CDR1 is LNHNV and CDR2 is YYDKDF in the germline V gene (reference sequence). The CDR3 is 13 amino acids. Trimming removed 5 bases from V and 1 base from J, with 7 bases in between. CDR3 coding DNA: TGTGCCACCAGCCAGATACGCACAGATACGCAGTATTTT. It specifies CATSQIRTDTQYF.

The rearrangement uses TRBV30 and TRBJ1-4; D is uncertain. Trimming left V 0 bases short and J 7 bases short, with 12 bases between. Germline V gene sequence: CDR1 GTSNPN, CDR2 SVGIG (reference sequence). This CDR3 comprises 14 residues. The chain's CDR3 is CAWSVLVGTEKLFF. The CDR3 DNA reads TGTGCCTGGAGTGTACTTGTGGGCACTGAAAAACTGTTTTTT.

The rearrangement uses TRBV25-1 and TRBJ1-1; no clear D. CDR1 and CDR2 (germline): MGHDK, SYGVNS. CDR3 length equals 12 residues. The germline V and J ends were trimmed by 3 bases and 3 bases, with 5 bases remaining between them. CDR3: CASSDPDTEAFF. In nucleotides, the CDR3 is TGTGCCAGCAGTGACCCTGACACTGAAGCTTTCTTT. The full variable domain, completed using reference TRBV25-1 and TRBJ1-1, is EADIYQTPRYLVIGTGKKITLECSQTMGHDKMYWYQQDPGMELHLIHYSYGVNSTEKGDLSSESTVSRIRTEHFPLTLESARPSHTSQYLCASSDPDTEAFFGQGTRLTVV.

This clone was counted once. The chain has TRBV2 and TRBJ2-7, with TRBD1 identical over 8 bases. Per the germline V gene, CDR1 is SNHLY and CDR2 is FYNNEI. The CDR3 is made up of 13 amino acids. Unmatched junction bases numbered 5, after V lost 7 bases and J lost 3 bases. The CDR3 region has the DNA TGTGCCAGCATCAGGACAGGGATCTACGAGCAGTACTTC. Protein product: CASIRTGIYEQYF.

The chain combines TRBV15 with TRBJ2-1; 11 bases fit TRBD2. V lost 1 base, J lost 0 bases, and 5 bases stayed unmatched. The germline V gene has CDR1 LNHNV and CDR2 YYDKDF (reference sequence). This CDR3 contains 18 residues. CDR3 in DNA: TGTGCCACCAGCAGAGTTAATAGCGGGAGGGCCTCCTACAATGAGCAGTTCTTC. Protein sequence: CATSRVNSGRASYNEQFF. The whole variable domain, filled in from reference TRBV15 and TRBJ2-1, reads DAMVIQNPRYQVTQFGKPVTLSCSQTLNHNVMYWYQQKSSQAPKLLFHYYDKDFNNEADTPDNFQSRRPNTSFCFLDIRSPGLGDTAMYLCATSRVNSGRASYNEQFFGPGTRLTVL.

The chain combines TRBV7-8 with TRBJ2-7; TRBD2 is a possible D gene (6 bases). Germline CDR1 and CDR2: SGHVS and FQNEAQ. The V end lost 1 base, the J end lost 5 bases, and 6 bases lay between the germline ends. The CDR3 runs 12 residues. CDR3 amino acids: CASSLGRDEQYF. The CDR3 DNA follows: TGTGCCAGCAGCTTAGGGAGGGACGAGCAGTACTTC.